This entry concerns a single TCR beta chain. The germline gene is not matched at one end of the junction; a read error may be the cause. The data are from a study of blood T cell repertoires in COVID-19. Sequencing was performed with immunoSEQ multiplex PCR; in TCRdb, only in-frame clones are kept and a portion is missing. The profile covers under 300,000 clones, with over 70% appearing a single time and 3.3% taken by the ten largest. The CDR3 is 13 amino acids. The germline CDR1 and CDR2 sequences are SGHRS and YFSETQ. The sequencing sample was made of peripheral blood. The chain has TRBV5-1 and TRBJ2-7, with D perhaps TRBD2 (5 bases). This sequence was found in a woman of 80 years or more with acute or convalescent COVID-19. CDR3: CASTRTGSSEQYF. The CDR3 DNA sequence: TGCGCCAGCACCCGAACGGGGTCCTCCGAGCAGTACTTC.